The TCR beta chain under discussion was sequenced for a study of OX40 agonist ivuxolimab in advanced cancers. Background on the study: Every 2 weeks, patients got intravenous ivuxolimab at one of six dose levels (0.01-10 mg/kg). Having had anti-PD-1, anti-PD-L1 or anti-CTLA-4 therapy before was allowed, and over 35% had some. Study-level results: Normalized T-cell clonal expansion was also low in some nonresponders.

Using immunoSEQ multiplex PCR, the repertoire was profiled, and TCRdb retains in-frame clones only, with some absent. The data show around 64,000 clones, around 90% seen once. Germline V gene data show CDR1 as MNHEY and CDR2 as SMNVEV (reference sequence). The CDR3 is 15 residues long. The trim removed 6 bases at V and 4 bases at J, leaving 8 bases unmatched. This clone was seen just once. What it binds is not known. The sequence came from an adult with an advanced solid tumor such as melanoma, head and neck, liver or kidney cancer. The J gene is TRBJ2-1, the V gene TRBV27, with TRBD2 matching 8 bases. The sequenced sample was CD4+ or CD8+ T cells sorted from blood, obtained in a trial of the OX40 agonist ivuxolimab. CDR3 sequence: CASRPQLAVYNEQFF. The CDR3 nucleotides are TGTGCCAGCAGACCACAACTAGCGGTATACAATGAGCAGTTCTTC.